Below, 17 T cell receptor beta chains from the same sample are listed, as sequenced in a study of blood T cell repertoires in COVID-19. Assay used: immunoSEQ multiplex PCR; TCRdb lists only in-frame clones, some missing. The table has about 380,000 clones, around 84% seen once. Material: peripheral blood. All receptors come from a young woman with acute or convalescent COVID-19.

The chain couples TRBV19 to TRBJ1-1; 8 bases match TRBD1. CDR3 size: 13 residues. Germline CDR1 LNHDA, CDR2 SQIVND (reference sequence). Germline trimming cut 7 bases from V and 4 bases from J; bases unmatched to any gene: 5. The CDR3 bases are TGTGCCAGTACCGACGACAGGGGCACTGAAGCTTTCTTT. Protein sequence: CASTDDRGTEAFF.

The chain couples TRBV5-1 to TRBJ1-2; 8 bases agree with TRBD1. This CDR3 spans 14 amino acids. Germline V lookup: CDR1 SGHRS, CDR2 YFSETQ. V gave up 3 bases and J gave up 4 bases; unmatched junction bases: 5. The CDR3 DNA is TGCGCCAGCAGCTCAGCCGGGACAGGCTATGGCTACACCTTC. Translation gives CASSSAGTGYGYTF.

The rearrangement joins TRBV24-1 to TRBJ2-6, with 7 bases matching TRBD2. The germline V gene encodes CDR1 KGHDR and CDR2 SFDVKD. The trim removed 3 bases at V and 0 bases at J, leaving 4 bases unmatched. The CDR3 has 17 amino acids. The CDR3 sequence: CATSDTGGSSGANVLTF. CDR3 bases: TGTGCCACCAGTGATACAGGCGGGAGCTCTGGGGCCAACGTCCTGACTTTC.

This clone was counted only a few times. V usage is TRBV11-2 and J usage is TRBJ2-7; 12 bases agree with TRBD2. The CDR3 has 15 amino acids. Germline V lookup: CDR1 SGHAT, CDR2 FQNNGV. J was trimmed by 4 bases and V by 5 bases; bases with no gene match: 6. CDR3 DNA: TGTGCCAGCAGCCCTAGCGGGGGGGCCGTTTACGAGCAGTACTTC. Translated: CASSPSGGAVYEQYF.

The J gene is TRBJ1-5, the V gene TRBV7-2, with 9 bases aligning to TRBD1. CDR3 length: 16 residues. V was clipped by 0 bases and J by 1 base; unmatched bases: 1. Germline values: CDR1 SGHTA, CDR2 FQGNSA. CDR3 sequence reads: CASSLADRGSNQPQHF. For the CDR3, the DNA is TGTGCCAGCAGCTTAGCTGACAGGGGGAGCAATCAGCCCCAGCATTTT.

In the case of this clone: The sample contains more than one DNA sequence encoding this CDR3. The CDR3 region is CASSQTGTGELFF. The CDR3 DNA reads as TGTGCCAGCAGCCAAACAGGAACCGGGGAGCTGTTTTTT. The chain employs TRBV7-3 and TRBJ2-2, with TRBD1 as a possible D gene (5 bases). The CDR3 is made up of 13 amino acids. The germline V and J ends were trimmed by 5 bases and 5 bases, with 9 bases remaining between them. Germline V gene sequence: CDR1 SGHTA, CDR2 FQGTGA.

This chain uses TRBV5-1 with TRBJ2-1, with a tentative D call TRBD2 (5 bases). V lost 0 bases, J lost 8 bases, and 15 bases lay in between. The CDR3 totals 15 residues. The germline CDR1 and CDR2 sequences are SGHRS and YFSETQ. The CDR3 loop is CASSLELMGADEQFF. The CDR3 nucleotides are TGCGCCAGCAGCTTGGAGTTGATGGGAGCGGATGAGCAGTTCTTC.

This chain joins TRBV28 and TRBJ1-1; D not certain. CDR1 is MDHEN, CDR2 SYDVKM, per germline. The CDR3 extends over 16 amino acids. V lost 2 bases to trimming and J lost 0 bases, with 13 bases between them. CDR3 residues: CASSLPLGGMNTEAFF. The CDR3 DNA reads TGTGCCAGCAGTTTACCCCTCGGCGGGATGAACACTGAAGCTTTCTTT. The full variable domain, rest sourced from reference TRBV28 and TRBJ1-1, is DVKVTQSSRYLVKRTGEKVFLECVQDMDHENMFWYRQDPGLGLRLIYFSYDVKMKEKGDIPEGYSVSREKKERFSLILESASTNQTSMYLCASSLPLGGMNTEAFFGQGTRLTVV.

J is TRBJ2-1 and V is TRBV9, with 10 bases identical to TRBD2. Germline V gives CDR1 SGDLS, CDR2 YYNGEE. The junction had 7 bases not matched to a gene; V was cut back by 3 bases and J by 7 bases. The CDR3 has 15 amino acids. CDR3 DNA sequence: TGTGCCAGCAGCGGAGCAGGGACTAGCGTAAATGAGCAGTTCTTC. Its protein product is CASSGAGTSVNEQFF.

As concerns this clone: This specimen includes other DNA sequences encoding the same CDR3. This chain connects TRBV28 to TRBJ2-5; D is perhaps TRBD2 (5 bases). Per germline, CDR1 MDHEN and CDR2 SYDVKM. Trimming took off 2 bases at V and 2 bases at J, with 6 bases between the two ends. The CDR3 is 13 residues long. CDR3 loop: CASSLGGQETQYF. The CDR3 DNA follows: TGTGCCAGCAGTTTAGGAGGACAAGAGACCCAGTACTTC.

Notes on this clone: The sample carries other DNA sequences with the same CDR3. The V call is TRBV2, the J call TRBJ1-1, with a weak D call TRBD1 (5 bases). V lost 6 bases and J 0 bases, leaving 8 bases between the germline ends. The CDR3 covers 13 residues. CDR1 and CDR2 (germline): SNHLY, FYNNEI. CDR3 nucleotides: TGTGCCAGCAGCAGGGATATGAACACTGAAGCTTTCTTT. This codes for CASSRDMNTEAFF.

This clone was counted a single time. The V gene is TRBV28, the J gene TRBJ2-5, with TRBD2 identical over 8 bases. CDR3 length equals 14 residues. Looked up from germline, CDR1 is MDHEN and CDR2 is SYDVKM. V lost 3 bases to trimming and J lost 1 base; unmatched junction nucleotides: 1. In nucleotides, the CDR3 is TGTGCCAGCAGTTTTAGCGGGACCCAAGAGACCCAGTACTTC. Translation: CASSFSGTQETQYF.

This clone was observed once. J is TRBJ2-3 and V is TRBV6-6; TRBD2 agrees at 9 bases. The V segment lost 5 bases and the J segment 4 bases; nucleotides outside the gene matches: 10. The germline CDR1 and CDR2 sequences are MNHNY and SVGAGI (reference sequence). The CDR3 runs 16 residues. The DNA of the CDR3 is TGTGCCAGCAGTACCCGGGGGGTAGCGGGAGCAGATACGCAGTATTTT. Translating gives CASSTRGVAGADTQYF.

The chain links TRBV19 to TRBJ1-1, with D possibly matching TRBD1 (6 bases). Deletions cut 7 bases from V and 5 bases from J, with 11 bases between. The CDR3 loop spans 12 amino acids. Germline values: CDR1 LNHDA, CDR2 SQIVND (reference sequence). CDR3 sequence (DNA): TGTGCCAGTACCACCCAGGGGACTGAAGCTTTCTTT. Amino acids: CASTTQGTEAFF. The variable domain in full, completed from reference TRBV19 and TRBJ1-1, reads DGGITQSPKYLFRKEGQNVTLSCEQNLNHDAMYWYRQDPGQGLRLIYYSQIVNDFQKGDIAEGYSVSREKKESFPLTVTSAQKNPTAFYLCASTTQGTEAFFGQGTRLTVV.

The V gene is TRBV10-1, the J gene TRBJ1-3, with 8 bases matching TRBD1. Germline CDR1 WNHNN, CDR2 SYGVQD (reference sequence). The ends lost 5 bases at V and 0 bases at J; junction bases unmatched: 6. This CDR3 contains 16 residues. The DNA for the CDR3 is TGCGCCAGCAGTCCCCTGGACAGGGCCTCTGGAAACACCATATATTTT. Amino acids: CASSPLDRASGNTIYF.

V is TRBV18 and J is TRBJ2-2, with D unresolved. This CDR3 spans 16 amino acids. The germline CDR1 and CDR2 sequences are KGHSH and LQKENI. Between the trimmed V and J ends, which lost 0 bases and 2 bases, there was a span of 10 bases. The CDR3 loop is CASSPPNGGNTGELFF. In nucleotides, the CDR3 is TGTGCCAGCTCACCACCGAATGGCGGAAACACCGGGGAGCTGTTTTTT.

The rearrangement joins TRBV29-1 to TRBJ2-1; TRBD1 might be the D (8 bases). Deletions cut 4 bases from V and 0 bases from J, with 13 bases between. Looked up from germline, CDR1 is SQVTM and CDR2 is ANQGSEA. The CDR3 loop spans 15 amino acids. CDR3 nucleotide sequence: TGCAGCGTTGCGGGGGGACAGGTCTCCTACAATGAGCAGTTCTTC. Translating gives CSVAGGQVSYNEQFF.